This T cell receptor beta chain was identified in a study of OX40 agonist ivuxolimab in advanced cancers. The method was immunoSEQ multiplex PCR; TCRdb's version includes in-frame clones alone and lacks a portion of them. Found here are about 91,000 clones, approximately 81% of them singletons; the top ten hold 1% to 1.3%. This clone was found many times. This CDR3 has 16 residues. The ends were cut back, 4 bases at V and 0 bases at J, with 13 bases in the middle. In germline, CDR1 is KGHSY, CDR2 FQNENV. The TCR was taken from an adult with an advanced solid tumor such as melanoma, head and neck, liver or kidney cancer. The chain uses TRBV16 and TRBJ1-3; TRBD1 is a possible D gene (5 bases). The sample consisted of CD4+ or CD8+ T cells sorted from blood, taken in a trial of the OX40 agonist ivuxolimab. CDR3 in amino acids: CASSPFQGASGNTIYF. In nucleotides, the CDR3 is TGTGCCAGCAGCCCTTTTCAGGGAGCCTCTGGAAACACCATATATTTT.